The sequence of this T cell receptor beta chain was determined in a study of PD-L1 blockade in urothelial cancer. Study at large: Men with urothelial cancer arising in the bladder made up most of the roughly 30 patients. T cell content in blood samples showed a median of around 140,000.

Study-level points and caveats: Having blood TCR clonality under the median before treatment predicted better survival.

Profiled with immunoSEQ multiplex PCR; TCRdb holds only in-frame clones, not every one. Among around 50,000 clones, roughly four fifths were seen once, and the ten largest hold roughly 1.7%. As regards this clone: Its matching antigen is unknown.

Specified time point: pretreatment peripheral blood. The CDR3 length is 20 residues. V lost 1 base, J lost 4 bases, and 15 bases stayed unmatched. Germline loops: CDR1 MDHEN, CDR2 SYDVKM. The genes are TRBV28 and TRBJ2-2, with TRBD2 identical over 10 bases. This TCR came from a middle-aged man with urothelial cancer. The sample consisted of PBMCs, taken around atezolizumab (anti-PD-L1) treatment. The CDR3 region is CASSLYPWASGGPGTGELFF. The CDR3 region has the DNA TGTGCCAGCAGTTTATATCCCTGGGCTAGCGGGGGCCCAGGCACCGGGGAGCTGTTTTTT.